This T cell receptor (beta chain) came from a study of regulatory T cells in long-lasting Graves disease. Building the TCR beta libraries relied on iRepertoire HTBI primers, and CDR3 regions underwent Arm-PCR. In the original workflow: Taken together, the samples had 60 or so TRBV and approximately 15 TRBJ segments identified. TCRdb independently ran MiXCR on the multiplex PCR reads; one entry per CDR3 protein. It is TCRdb's table, rather than the study itself, that gives the V and J calls and clone size. The data show a few hundred thousand distinct CDR3 sequences, 20% to 25% seen once. Germline CDR1 reads SGDLS; CDR2 reads YYNGEE. The CDR3 is 14 residues long. Trimming removed 6 bases from V and 4 bases from J; junction bases left unmatched: 7. Time point in this sample: persistent/refractory GD, antithyroid drugs over 5 years with positive TRAb. Researchers made the TCR library from RNA that was extracted from PBMCs.

The source is a female donor with Graves disease. J is TRBJ2-1 and V is TRBV9; TRBD2 agrees at 7 bases. The sample here was peripheral blood mononuclear cells (PBMCs), taken when the disease was refractory, from a patient treated with antithyroid drugs. The chain's CDR3 is CASTPPGGYNEQFF. The DNA of the CDR3 is TGTGCCAGCACCCCCCCGGGGGGTTACAATGAGCAGTTCTTC.